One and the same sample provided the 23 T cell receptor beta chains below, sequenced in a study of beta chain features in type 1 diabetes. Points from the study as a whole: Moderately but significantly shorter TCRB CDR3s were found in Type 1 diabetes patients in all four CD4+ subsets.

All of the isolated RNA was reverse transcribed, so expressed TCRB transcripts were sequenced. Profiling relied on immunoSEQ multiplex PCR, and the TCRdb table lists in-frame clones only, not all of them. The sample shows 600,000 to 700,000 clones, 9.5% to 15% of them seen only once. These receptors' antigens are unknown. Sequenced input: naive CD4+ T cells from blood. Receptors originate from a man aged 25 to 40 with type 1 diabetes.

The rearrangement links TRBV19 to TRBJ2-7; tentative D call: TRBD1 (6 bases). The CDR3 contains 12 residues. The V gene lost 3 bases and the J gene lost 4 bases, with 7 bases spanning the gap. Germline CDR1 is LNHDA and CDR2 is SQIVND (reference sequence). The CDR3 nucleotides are TGTGCCAGTAGTATCCAGGGGTACGAGCAGTACTTC. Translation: CASSIQGYEQYF.

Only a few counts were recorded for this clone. CDR3 amino acids: CASSSARQGNTEAFF. CDR3 coding DNA: TGCGCCAGCAGCTCCGCCCGACAGGGGAACACTGAAGCTTTCTTT. The genes are TRBV5-1 and TRBJ1-1, with TRBD1 matching 7 bases. The V and J ends lost 3 bases and 1 base, in that order; junction bases with no gene match: 6. In germline, CDR1 is SGHRS, CDR2 YFSETQ. This CDR3 spans 15 amino acids.

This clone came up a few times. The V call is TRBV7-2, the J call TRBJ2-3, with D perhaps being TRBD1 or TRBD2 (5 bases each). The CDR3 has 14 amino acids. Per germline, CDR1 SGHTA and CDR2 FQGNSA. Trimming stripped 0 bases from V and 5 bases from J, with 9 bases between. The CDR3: CASSLAQRGDTQYF. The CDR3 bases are TGTGCCAGCAGCTTAGCCCAGAGGGGAGATACGCAGTATTTT.

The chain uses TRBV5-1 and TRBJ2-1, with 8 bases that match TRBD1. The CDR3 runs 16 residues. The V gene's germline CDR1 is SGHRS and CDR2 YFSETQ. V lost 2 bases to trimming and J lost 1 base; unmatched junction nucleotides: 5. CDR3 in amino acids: CASSFRTGQSYNEQFF. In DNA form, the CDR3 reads TGCGCCAGCAGCTTCCGGACAGGGCAGTCCTACAATGAGCAGTTCTTC.

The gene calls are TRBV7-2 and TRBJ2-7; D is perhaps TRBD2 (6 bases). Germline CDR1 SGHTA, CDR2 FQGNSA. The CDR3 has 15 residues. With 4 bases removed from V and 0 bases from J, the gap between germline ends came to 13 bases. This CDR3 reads CASSYLTSTSYEQYF. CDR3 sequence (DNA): TGTGCCAGCAGCTACCTAACTAGCACCTCCTACGAGCAGTACTTC.

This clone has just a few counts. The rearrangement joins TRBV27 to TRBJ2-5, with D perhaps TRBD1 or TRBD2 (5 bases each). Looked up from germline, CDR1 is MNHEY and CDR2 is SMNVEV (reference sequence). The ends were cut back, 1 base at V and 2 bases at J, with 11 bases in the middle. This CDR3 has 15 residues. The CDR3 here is CASSLWGFGQETQYF. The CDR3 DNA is TGTGCCAGCAGTTTATGGGGGTTTGGTCAAGAGACCCAGTACTTC.

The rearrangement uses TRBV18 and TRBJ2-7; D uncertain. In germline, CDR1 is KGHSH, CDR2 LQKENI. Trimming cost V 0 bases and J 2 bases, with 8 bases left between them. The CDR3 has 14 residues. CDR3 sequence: CASSPPNEAYEQYF. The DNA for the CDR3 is TGTGCCAGCTCACCACCGAACGAAGCCTACGAGCAGTACTTC.

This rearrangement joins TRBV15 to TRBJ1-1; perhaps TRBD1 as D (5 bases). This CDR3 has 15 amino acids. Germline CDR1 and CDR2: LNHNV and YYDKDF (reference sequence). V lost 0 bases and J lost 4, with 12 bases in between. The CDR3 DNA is TGTGCCACCAGCAGAGATAAAGGGGCCGGCACTGAAGCTTTCTTT. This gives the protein CATSRDKGAGTEAFF. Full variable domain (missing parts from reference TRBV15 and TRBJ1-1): DAMVIQNPRYQVTQFGKPVTLSCSQTLNHNVMYWYQQKSSQAPKLLFHYYDKDFNNEADTPDNFQSRRPNTSFCFLDIRSPGLGDTAMYLCATSRDKGAGTEAFFGQGTRLTVV.

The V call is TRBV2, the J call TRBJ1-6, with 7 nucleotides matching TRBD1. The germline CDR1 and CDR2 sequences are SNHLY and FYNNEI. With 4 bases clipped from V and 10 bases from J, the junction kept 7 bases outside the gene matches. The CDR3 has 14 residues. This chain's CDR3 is CASSGGNRGSPLHF. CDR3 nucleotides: TGTGCCAGCAGTGGAGGGAACAGGGGATCACCCCTCCACTTT.

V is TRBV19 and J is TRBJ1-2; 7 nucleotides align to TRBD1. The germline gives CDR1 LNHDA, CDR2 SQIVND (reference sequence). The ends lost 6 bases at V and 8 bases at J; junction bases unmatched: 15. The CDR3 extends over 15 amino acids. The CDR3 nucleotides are TGTGCCAGTAGCCCCCGACAGGGCGATCCATACGGCTACACCTTC. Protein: CASSPRQGDPYGYTF.

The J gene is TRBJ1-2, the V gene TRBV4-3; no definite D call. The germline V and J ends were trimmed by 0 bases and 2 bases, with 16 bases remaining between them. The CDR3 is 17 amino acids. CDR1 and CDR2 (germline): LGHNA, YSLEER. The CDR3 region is CASSQDRATNTNYGYTF. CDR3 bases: TGCGCCAGCAGCCAAGATCGGGCGACCAACACCAACTATGGCTACACCTTC.

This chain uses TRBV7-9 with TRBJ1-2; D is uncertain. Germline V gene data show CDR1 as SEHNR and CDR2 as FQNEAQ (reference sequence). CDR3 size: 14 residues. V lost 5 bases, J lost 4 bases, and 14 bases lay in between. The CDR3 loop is CASSQERVGYGYTF. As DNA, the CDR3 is TGTGCCAGCAGCCAAGAAAGGGTGGGCTATGGCTACACCTTC.

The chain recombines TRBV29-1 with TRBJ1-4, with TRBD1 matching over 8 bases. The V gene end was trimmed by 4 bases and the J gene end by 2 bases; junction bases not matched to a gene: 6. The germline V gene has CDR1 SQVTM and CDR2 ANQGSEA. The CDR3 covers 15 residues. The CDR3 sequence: CSVAVRTGTNEKLFF. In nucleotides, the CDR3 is TGCAGCGTTGCGGTCCGGACAGGGACTAATGAAAAACTGTTTTTT.

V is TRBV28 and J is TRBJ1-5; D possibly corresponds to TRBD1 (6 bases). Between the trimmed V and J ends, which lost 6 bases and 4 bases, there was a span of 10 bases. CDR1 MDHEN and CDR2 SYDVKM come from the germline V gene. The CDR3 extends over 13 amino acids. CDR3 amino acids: CASSIDRNQPQHF. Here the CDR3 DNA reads TGTGCCAGCAGCATCGACAGGAATCAGCCCCAGCATTTT.

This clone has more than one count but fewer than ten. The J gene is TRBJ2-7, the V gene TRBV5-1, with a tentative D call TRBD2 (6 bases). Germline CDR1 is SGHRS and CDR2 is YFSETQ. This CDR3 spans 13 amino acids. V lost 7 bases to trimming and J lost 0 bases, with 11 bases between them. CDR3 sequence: CASGGGISYEQYF. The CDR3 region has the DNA TGCGCCAGCGGAGGAGGGATCTCCTACGAGCAGTACTTC.

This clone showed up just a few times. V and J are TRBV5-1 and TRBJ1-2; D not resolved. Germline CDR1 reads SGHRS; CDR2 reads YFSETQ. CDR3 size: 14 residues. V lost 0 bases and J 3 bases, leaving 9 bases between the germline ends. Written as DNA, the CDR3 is TGCGCCAGCAGCTTGGCCGCTCAGGACTATGGCTACACCTTC. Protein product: CASSLAAQDYGYTF.

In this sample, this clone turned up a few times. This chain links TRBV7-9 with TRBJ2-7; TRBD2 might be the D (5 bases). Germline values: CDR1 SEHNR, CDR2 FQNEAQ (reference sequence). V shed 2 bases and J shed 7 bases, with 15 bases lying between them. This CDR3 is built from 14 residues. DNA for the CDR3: TGTGCCAGCAGCTTACGAGATACCACGGGGGAGCAGTACTTC. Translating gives CASSLRDTTGEQYF.

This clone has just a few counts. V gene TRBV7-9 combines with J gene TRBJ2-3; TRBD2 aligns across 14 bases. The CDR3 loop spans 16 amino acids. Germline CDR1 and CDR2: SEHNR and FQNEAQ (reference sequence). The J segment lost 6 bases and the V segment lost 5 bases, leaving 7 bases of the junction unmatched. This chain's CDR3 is CASSPGLAGGKDTQYF. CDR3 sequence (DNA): TGTGCCAGCAGCCCAGGACTAGCGGGGGGAAAGGATACGCAGTATTTT.

The CDR3 is CASTQDSTYNEQFF. CDR3 sequence (DNA): TGTGCCAGCACACAGGACAGCACCTACAATGAGCAGTTCTTC. The chain employs TRBV6-5 and TRBJ2-1; D might be TRBD1 (6 bases). This CDR3 spans 14 amino acids. V lost 7 bases, J lost 2 bases, and 12 bases lay in between. Germline CDR1 and CDR2: MNHEY and SVGAGI.

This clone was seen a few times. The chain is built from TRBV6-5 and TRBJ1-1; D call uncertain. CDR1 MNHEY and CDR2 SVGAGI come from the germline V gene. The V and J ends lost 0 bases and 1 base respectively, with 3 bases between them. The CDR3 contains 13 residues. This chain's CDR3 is CASSYSTNTEAFF. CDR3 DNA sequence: TGTGCCAGCAGTTACTCGACGAACACTGAAGCTTTCTTT.

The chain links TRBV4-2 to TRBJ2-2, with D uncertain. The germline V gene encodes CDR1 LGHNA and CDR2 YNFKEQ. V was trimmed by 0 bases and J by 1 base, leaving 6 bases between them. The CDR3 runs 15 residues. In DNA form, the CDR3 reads TGTGCCAGCAGCCAAGACTTAGGGAACACCGGGGAGCTGTTTTTT. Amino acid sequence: CASSQDLGNTGELFF.

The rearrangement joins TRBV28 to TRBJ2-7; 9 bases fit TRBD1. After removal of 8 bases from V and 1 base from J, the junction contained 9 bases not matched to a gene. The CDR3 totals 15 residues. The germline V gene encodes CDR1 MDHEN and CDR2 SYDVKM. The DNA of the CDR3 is TGTGCCAGCCTAGGAATAGGACAGGGGTCCTACGAGCAGTACTTC. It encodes CASLGIGQGSYEQYF. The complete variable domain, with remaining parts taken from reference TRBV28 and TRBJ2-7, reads DVKVTQSSRYLVKRTGEKVFLECVQDMDHENMFWYRQDPGLGLRLIYFSYDVKMKEKGDIPEGYSVSREKKERFSLILESASTNQTSMYLCASLGIGQGSYEQYFGPGTRLTVT.

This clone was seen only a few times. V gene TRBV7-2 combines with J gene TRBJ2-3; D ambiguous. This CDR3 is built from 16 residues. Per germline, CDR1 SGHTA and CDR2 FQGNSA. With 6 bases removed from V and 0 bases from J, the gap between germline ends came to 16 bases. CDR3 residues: CASRDQGRSSTDTQYF. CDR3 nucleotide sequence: TGTGCCAGCAGAGATCAAGGGCGGTCCAGCACAGATACGCAGTATTTT.